This T cell receptor beta chain was recovered during a study of Graves' ophthalmopathy and Graves' hyperthyroidism. As regards this clonotype: At one end the junction does not follow the germline gene, possibly because of a read error.

Investigators amplified TCR beta CDR3 regions from RNA transcripts. HTBI primers were employed in first-round RT-PCR, then a second-round multiplex PCR followed. One entry per CDR3 protein results from TCRdb running MiXCR on the multiplex PCR reads. Of 200,000 to 250,000 distinct CDR3 sequences listed, around 50% were seen once; the top ten hold less than 50%. A duration under 3 months, NOSPECS ≥4, CAS ≥3 and moderate-to-severe activity characterized the donors with ophthalmopathy. Germline V gene sequence: CDR1 ENHRY, CDR2 SYGVKD. The CDR3 loop spans 12 amino acids. Sample: peripheral blood. The sequence came from an adult man with Graves' ophthalmopathy. The V and J genes are TRBV10-3 and TRBJ2-7; D is uncertain. The CDR3 DNA is TGTGCCAGCAGTGCTTGGACCTACGAGCGGTACTTC. Translated: CASSAWTYERYF.